This T cell receptor beta chain emerged from a study of blood T cell repertoires in COVID-19. Study context: The cDNA or gDNA used as material had been derived from T cells, B-cell-depleted T cells, or PBMCs.

The CDR3 is 12 residues long. The trim removed 0 bases at V and 12 bases at J, leaving 5 bases unmatched. The V gene's germline CDR1 is GTSNPN and CDR2 SVGIG (reference sequence). Profiling relied on immunoSEQ multiplex PCR, and the TCRdb table lists in-frame clones only, not all of them. The sample yields 150,000 to 200,000 clones, roughly four fifths seen once. The material sequenced was PBMCs or T cells enriched from blood (not recorded which). This sequence joins TRBV30 and TRBJ1-5, with TRBD1 matching over 7 bases. This clonotype originated in a man between 45 and 60 years old who had recovered from COVID-19. The CDR3 reads CAWSVGGRHQHF. In nucleotides, the CDR3 is TGTGCCTGGAGTGTAGGGGGCAGACACCAGCATTTT.